The clone carrying this TCR beta chain appeared a single time. This entry belongs to a study of OX40 agonist ivuxolimab in advanced cancers. Germline CDR1 and CDR2: SGDLS and YYNGEE. This CDR3 spans 18 amino acids. Trimming removed 0 bases at V and 5 bases at J, with 20 bases between. Data came from immunoSEQ multiplex PCR; TCRdb stores just in-frame clones and leaves some out. The sample contains roughly 60,000 clones, 91% of which appear only once. The sequencing used CD4+ or CD8+ T cells sorted from blood, collected in a trial of the OX40 agonist ivuxolimab. The rearrangement joins TRBV9 to TRBJ2-2, with a weak D call TRBD2 (5 bases). The clonotype was recovered from an adult with an advanced solid tumor such as melanoma, head and neck, liver or kidney cancer. For the CDR3, the DNA is TGTGCCAGCAGCGTAGTAGATCGGGTGGGAGTTAAAACCGGGGAGCTGTTTTTT. This gives the protein CASSVVDRVGVKTGELFF.